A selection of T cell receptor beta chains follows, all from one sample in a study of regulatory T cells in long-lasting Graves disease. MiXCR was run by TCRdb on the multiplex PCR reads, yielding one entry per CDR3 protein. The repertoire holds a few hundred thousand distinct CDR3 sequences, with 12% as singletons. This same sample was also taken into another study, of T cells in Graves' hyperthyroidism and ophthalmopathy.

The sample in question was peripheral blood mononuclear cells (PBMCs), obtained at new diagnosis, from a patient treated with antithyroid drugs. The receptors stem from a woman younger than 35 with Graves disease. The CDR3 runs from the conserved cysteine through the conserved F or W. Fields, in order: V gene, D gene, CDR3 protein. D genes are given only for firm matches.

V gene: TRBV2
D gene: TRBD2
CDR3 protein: CATSLGGWNGLAGSNTGELFF

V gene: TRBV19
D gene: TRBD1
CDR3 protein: CASSSPGTGGTEAFF

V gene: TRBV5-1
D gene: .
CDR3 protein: CASSLQETQYF

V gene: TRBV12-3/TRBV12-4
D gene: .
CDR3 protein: CASSSASDRRDTQYF

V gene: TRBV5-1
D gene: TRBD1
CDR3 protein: CASRPGQGADTEAFF

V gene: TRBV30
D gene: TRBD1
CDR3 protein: CAYWDRSSYEQYF

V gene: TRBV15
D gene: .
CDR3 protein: CATSPVDGSGGTDTQYF

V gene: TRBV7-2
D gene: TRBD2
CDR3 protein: CASSLGSSGGARETQYF

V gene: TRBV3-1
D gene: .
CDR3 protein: CASSQDPSGETQYF

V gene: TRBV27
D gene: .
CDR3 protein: CASSLGANNQPQHF

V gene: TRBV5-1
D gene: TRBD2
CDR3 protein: CASSLGLAGAGELFF

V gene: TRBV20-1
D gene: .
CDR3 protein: CSARETADTQYF

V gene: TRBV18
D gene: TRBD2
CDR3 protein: CASSPFSGRVANEQFF

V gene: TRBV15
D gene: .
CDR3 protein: CATSSHDRTEAFF

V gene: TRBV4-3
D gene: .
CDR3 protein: CASSQNCPNTEAFF

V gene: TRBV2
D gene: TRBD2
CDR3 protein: CASSSVGLAGNEQFF

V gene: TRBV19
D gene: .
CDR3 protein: CRVGNTEAFF

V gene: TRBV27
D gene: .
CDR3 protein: CASSLRSGGGSPLHF

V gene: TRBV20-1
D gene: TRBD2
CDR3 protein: CSARYPWTSGRYNEQFF

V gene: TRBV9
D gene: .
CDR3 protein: CASSRFGQQETQYF

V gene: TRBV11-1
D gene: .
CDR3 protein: CASSLAGGGGVNTEAFF

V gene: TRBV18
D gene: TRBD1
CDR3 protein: CASSPGQVSYEQYF

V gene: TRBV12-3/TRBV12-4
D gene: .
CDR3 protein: CASSPGRLGSYGYTF